Listed below are T cell receptor beta chains from one sample, sequenced in a study of cytomegalovirus exposure and HLA in healthy donors. TCRdb's copy holds only in-frame clones and misses some; the assay was immunoSEQ multiplex PCR. This repertoire shows under 150,000 clones, less than 80% found once; its top ten account for approximately 3.9%. Sequences were obtained from PBMCs. Receptor source: a man in his forties or fifties in good health and CMV-seropositive. Each CDR3 is given with its conserved first and last residue. Fields, in order: clone size, V gene, D gene, J gene, CDR3 DNA, CDR3 protein. D genes are given only for firm matches. Clone size is given for some rows only: seen once, a few or many times, or a class if the clone is expanded.

clone size: few
V gene: TRBV5-1
D gene: .
J gene: TRBJ2-1
CDR3 DNA: TGCGCCAGCAGCTTGTTTGGAGGTGGGGTCGCCTACAATGAGCAGTTCTTC
CDR3 protein: CASSLFGGGVAYNEQFF

clone size: .
V gene: TRBV7-9
D gene: TRBD1
J gene: TRBJ1-1
CDR3 DNA: TGTGCCAGCATCTCACAGGGGATGAACACTGAAGCTTTCTTT
CDR3 protein: CASISQGMNTEAFF

clone size: .
V gene: TRBV12-5
D gene: .
J gene: TRBJ1-5
CDR3 DNA: TGTGCTAGTGGTTTGGTCGAGCGGTACGGTCAGCCCCAGCATTTT
CDR3 protein: CASGLVERYGQPQHF

clone size: .
V gene: TRBV10-2
D gene: TRBD1
J gene: TRBJ1-5
CDR3 DNA: TGCGCCAGCAGCTGGACAGGGGGTAGCAATCAGCCCCAGCATTTT
CDR3 protein: CASSWTGGSNQPQHF

clone size: .
V gene: TRBV19
D gene: TRBD2
J gene: TRBJ2-1
CDR3 DNA: TGTGCCAGTAACCCAGCGGGGGGGCCCAGTGAGCAGTTCTTC
CDR3 protein: CASNPAGGPSEQFF

clone size: .
V gene: TRBV4-2
D gene: .
J gene: TRBJ2-3
CDR3 DNA: TGTGCCAGCAGCCAAGTCGGCGGGGGCCTAGATACGCAGTATTTT
CDR3 protein: CASSQVGGGLDTQYF

clone size: .
V gene: TRBV27
D gene: .
J gene: TRBJ2-6
CDR3 DNA: TGTGCCAGCAGCTGGGGGAGGTCGGCTGGGGCCAACGTCCTGACTTTC
CDR3 protein: CASSWGRSAGANVLTF

clone size: few
V gene: TRBV6-1
D gene: .
J gene: TRBJ2-1
CDR3 DNA: TGTGCCAGCTCTCCGGGACTCACCTACAATGAGCAGTTCTTC
CDR3 protein: CASSPGLTYNEQFF

clone size: .
V gene: TRBV5-1
D gene: .
J gene: TRBJ2-1
CDR3 DNA: TGCGCCAGCAGCCCGTCCGCCAGCAATGAGCAGTTCTTC
CDR3 protein: CASSPSASNEQFF

clone size: .
V gene: TRBV19
D gene: TRBD1
J gene: TRBJ1-2
CDR3 DNA: TGTGCCAGTACTACACAGGGGGCGAACTATGGCTACACCTTC
CDR3 protein: CASTTQGANYGYTF

clone size: .
V gene: TRBV5-6
D gene: .
J gene: TRBJ1-2
CDR3 DNA: TGTGCCAGCAGCTCCTTCGGGGGGGACTACTATGGCTACACCTTC
CDR3 protein: CASSSFGGDYYGYTF

clone size: .
V gene: TRBV28
D gene: .
J gene: TRBJ1-1
CDR3 DNA: TGTGCCAGCATCTACAGCCTCCCGAACACTGAAGCTTTCTTT
CDR3 protein: CASIYSLPNTEAFF

clone size: .
V gene: TRBV10-3
D gene: TRBD2
J gene: TRBJ2-7
CDR3 DNA: TGTGCCATCAGCCAGACTAGCGGGGGATACGAGCAGTACTTC
CDR3 protein: CAISQTSGGYEQYF

clone size: .
V gene: TRBV5-1
D gene: .
J gene: TRBJ2-1
CDR3 DNA: TGCGCCAGCAGCCCGGAGGGGGCGGGGAATGAGCAGTTCTTC
CDR3 protein: CASSPEGAGNEQFF

clone size: .
V gene: TRBV5-4
D gene: TRBD1
J gene: TRBJ2-7
CDR3 DNA: TGTGCCAGCACCACCGGGACAGGGCGTCACGAGCAGTACTTC
CDR3 protein: CASTTGTGRHEQYF

clone size: .
V gene: TRBV11-2
D gene: TRBD2
J gene: TRBJ2-1
CDR3 DNA: TGTGCCAGCTCCAAGCGGGAGGGCTCCTACAATGAGCAGTTCTTC
CDR3 protein: CASSKREGSYNEQFF

clone size: few
V gene: TRBV7-2
D gene: TRBD2
J gene: TRBJ2-5
CDR3 DNA: TGTGCCAGCAGCCGTGGACTAGCGGGGGCCTACCAAGAGACCCAGTACTTC
CDR3 protein: CASSRGLAGAYQETQYF

clone size: .
V gene: TRBV6-1
D gene: .
J gene: TRBJ1-5
CDR3 DNA: TGTGCCAGCAGCGGCTCCAGGGTACAGCCCCAGCATTTT
CDR3 protein: CASSGSRVQPQHF

clone size: .
V gene: TRBV7-6
D gene: .
J gene: TRBJ2-5
CDR3 DNA: TGTGCCAGCAGCCCGATACCCGGGGAGACCCAGTACTTC
CDR3 protein: CASSPIPGETQYF

clone size: few
V gene: TRBV18
D gene: TRBD1
J gene: TRBJ2-7
CDR3 DNA: TGTGCCAGCTCCCACGACAGGGAAGAGCAGTACTTC
CDR3 protein: CASSHDREEQYF

clone size: .
V gene: TRBV5-6
D gene: TRBD1
J gene: TRBJ1-1
CDR3 DNA: TGTGCCAGCAGCTTGAGACCACAGGGGACTGAAGCTTTCTTT
CDR3 protein: CASSLRPQGTEAFF

clone size: .
V gene: TRBV6-4
D gene: .
J gene: TRBJ2-2
CDR3 DNA: TGTGCCAGCAGTGTGGAGCGTGACGGGGAGCTGTTTTTT
CDR3 protein: CASSVERDGELFF

clone size: .
V gene: TRBV4-1
D gene: .
J gene: TRBJ2-3
CDR3 DNA: TGCGCCAGCAGCCAAGGACACTCGGATACGCAGTATTTT
CDR3 protein: CASSQGHSDTQYF

clone size: .
V gene: TRBV6-6
D gene: TRBD1
J gene: TRBJ1-3
CDR3 DNA: TGTGCCAGCAGTCTAGGGACAGGGGGTATCACCATATATTTT
CDR3 protein: CASSLGTGGITIYF

clone size: .
V gene: TRBV19
D gene: TRBD1
J gene: TRBJ1-4
CDR3 DNA: TGTGCCAGTAGATCAACAGGGGCGATAAATGAAAAACTGTTTTTT
CDR3 protein: CASRSTGAINEKLFF

clone size: .
V gene: TRBV5-1
D gene: TRBD1
J gene: TRBJ1-2
CDR3 DNA: TGCGCCAGCAGCCGTAACCCGGGACAGGCGGGCTACACCTTC
CDR3 protein: CASSRNPGQAGYTF

clone size: .
V gene: TRBV2
D gene: TRBD1
J gene: TRBJ2-7
CDR3 DNA: TGTGCCAGCAGTCGGGACAGCGGCGAGCAGTACTTC
CDR3 protein: CASSRDSGEQYF

clone size: .
V gene: TRBV2
D gene: .
J gene: TRBJ2-7
CDR3 DNA: TGTGCCAGCAGTAGAGGGTCCTACGAGCAGTACTTC
CDR3 protein: CASSRGSYEQYF

clone size: few
V gene: TRBV28
D gene: TRBD1
J gene: TRBJ1-1
CDR3 DNA: TGTGCCAGCAGGCTACCGGGACAGGGGGCGATGGTGAACACTGAAGCTTTCTTT
CDR3 protein: CASRLPGQGAMVNTEAFF

clone size: .
V gene: TRBV19
D gene: TRBD1
J gene: TRBJ2-1
CDR3 DNA: TGTGCCAGTAGCGGCAGGGGGCGCGATATACGGCAGTTCTTC
CDR3 protein: CASSGRGRDIRQFF

clone size: few
V gene: TRBV6-5
D gene: .
J gene: TRBJ2-7
CDR3 DNA: TGTGCCAGCAGGCCCCGGGACACCACCTACGAGCAGTACTTC
CDR3 protein: CASRPRDTTYEQYF

clone size: few
V gene: TRBV10-2
D gene: .
J gene: TRBJ1-1
CDR3 DNA: TGCGCCAGCAGAGAGCTTTACCTCCGGGAACGAAGTTTGAACACTGAAGCTTTCTTT
CDR3 protein: CASRELYLRERSLNTEAFF

clone size: few
V gene: TRBV7-6
D gene: TRBD1
J gene: TRBJ1-5
CDR3 DNA: TGTGCCAGCAGCTTTAGCTCAGACAGGGCCTACCAGCCCCAGCATTTT
CDR3 protein: CASSFSSDRAYQPQHF

clone size: few
V gene: TRBV13
D gene: .
J gene: TRBJ2-2
CDR3 DNA: TGTGCCAGCAGCTACAGGGGAGGTCAGGGCGGGGAGCTGTTTTTT
CDR3 protein: CASSYRGGQGGELFF

clone size: .
V gene: TRBV29-1
D gene: .
J gene: TRBJ2-7
CDR3 DNA: TGCAGCGTTGTCCTGGGACCCACAGGAGGGTACGAGCAGTACTTC
CDR3 protein: CSVVLGPTGGYEQYF

clone size: .
V gene: TRBV11-3
D gene: TRBD1
J gene: TRBJ2-2
CDR3 DNA: TGTGCCAGCAGCCCCCGAGGGACAGATAACACCGGGGAGCTGTTTTTT
CDR3 protein: CASSPRGTDNTGELFF

clone size: .
V gene: TRBV7-9
D gene: TRBD2
J gene: TRBJ2-3
CDR3 DNA: TGTGCCAGCAGCGAACTAGCGGCAGGCACAGATACGCAGTATTTT
CDR3 protein: CASSELAAGTDTQYF

clone size: .
V gene: TRBV15
D gene: TRBD2
J gene: TRBJ2-7
CDR3 DNA: TGTGCCACCAGCAGGGGACTAGCGGGGCCGAACGAGCAGTACTTC
CDR3 protein: CATSRGLAGPNEQYF

clone size: few
V gene: TRBV6-6
D gene: .
J gene: TRBJ2-4
CDR3 DNA: TGTGCCAGCAGTTACCACATAGCCAAAAACATTCAGTACTTC
CDR3 protein: CASSYHIAKNIQYF

clone size: .
V gene: TRBV5-8
D gene: TRBD1
J gene: TRBJ2-7
CDR3 DNA: TGTGCCAGCAGGCATATACAGGGGGCGGTTTACGAGCAGTACTTC
CDR3 protein: CASRHIQGAVYEQYF

clone size: .
V gene: TRBV5-1
D gene: .
J gene: TRBJ1-2
CDR3 DNA: TGCGCCAGCAGCTTGGGACAGCCAAACTATGGCTACACCTTC
CDR3 protein: CASSLGQPNYGYTF

clone size: .
V gene: TRBV9
D gene: .
J gene: TRBJ1-2
CDR3 DNA: TGTGCCAGCAGCGCCGCCTCACTCGGGATAGCCGGTGGCTACACCTTC
CDR3 protein: CASSAASLGIAGGYTF